This TCR beta chain was sequenced during a study of Ad26.COV2.S vaccination and SARS-CoV-2 variants. The overall study: Donor participated within the Ad26.COV2.S arm of the COV1001 trial. Administration of Ad26.COV2.S was intramuscular, either once or twice 56 days apart.

CDR1 is MNHEY, CDR2 SVGEGT, per germline. V shed 4 bases and J shed 4 bases, with 8 bases lying between them. The CDR3 loop spans 12 amino acids. Study-wide results and limits: People given the vaccine had a wider spike-specific TCR breadth than placebo recipients did.

The treatment denotes: about 20 received Ad26.COV2.S at low or high dose, single or two shots; about five received placebo; per-sample allocation not given. The investigators took samples on day 63 after the first vaccine or placebo injection. Based in Boston, the donor was an adult of 18-55 years. Produced via immunoSEQ multiplex PCR; TCRdb's table is partial and in-frame only. The repertoire holds some 320,000 clones, with 85% to 90% as singletons. This clone came up a few times. As yet, its antigen is unknown. Other DNA sequences in this specimen translate into the identical CDR3. The material sequenced was peripheral blood, taken in a trial of Ad26.COV2.S vaccine versus placebo. The clonotype originates from a person aged 18-60 years who received the Ad26.COV2.S COVID-19 vaccine or a placebo. This chain connects TRBV6-2 or TRBV6-3 to TRBJ2-7; no reliable D call. For the CDR3, the DNA is TGTGCCAGCAGTTCTCCGGGTTACGAGCAGTACTTC. This codes for CASSSPGYEQYF.